The T cell receptor (beta chain) described here comes from a study of TIL therapy for anti-PD-1-resistant metastatic lung cancer. Study context: Half of patients were current or former smokers. Tumors carried a median about 1.5 non-synonymous mutations per megabase.

This sample's time point: pre-treatment sample, taken before nivolumab and TIL therapy. V was trimmed by 6 bases and J by 4 bases, leaving 16 bases between them. Germline lookup yields CDR1 MNHEY and CDR2 SMNVEV (reference sequence). The CDR3 runs 15 residues. The libraries were made with immunoSEQ v3. Data came from immunoSEQ multiplex PCR; TCRdb stores just in-frame clones and leaves some out. The sample lists about 59,000 clones; 81% were seen once. The chain recombines TRBV27 with TRBJ1-5; D is unresolved. The sample was blood, taken at baseline. The TCR was taken from a person aged 25-85 years with non-small cell lung cancer. CDR3 loop: CASSPEGLRNQPQHF. Here the CDR3 DNA reads TGTGCCAGCAGCCCGGAAGGGCTCCGGAATCAGCCCCAGCATTTT.